This T cell receptor beta chain appears in the sequencing data of a study of PD-1 blockade in classical Hodgkin lymphoma. The study, taken as a whole, reports: Reports described newly diagnosed patients as having lower baseline TCR diversity than healthy donors.

The CDR3 covers 17 residues. Germline values: CDR1 MDHEN, CDR2 SYDVKM. V lost 6 bases to trimming and J lost 3 bases; unmatched junction nucleotides: 15. Time point denoted: cycle 4 day 1 (C4D1), after less than seven weeks of nivolumab. Patients all relapsed after autologous stem cell transplantation, and there was variation in brentuximab vedotin exposure. Regarding this clone: Its antigen is currently unknown.

TCRdb's table, derived via immunoSEQ multiplex PCR, lists solely in-frame clones and lacks some. The repertoire holds roughly 20,000 clones, with 60% to 75% as singletons. The TCR was taken from a human donor with classical Hodgkin lymphoma. The sample was peripheral blood mononuclear cells (PBMCs), taken before the fourth cycle of nivolumab. The rearrangement joins TRBV28 to TRBJ2-7; 9 nucleotides align to TRBD2. CDR3 residues: CASREGLGSGSLYEQYF. CDR3 bases: TGTGCCAGCAGGGAGGGACTGGGTAGCGGGAGTCTCTACGAGCAGTACTTC.